The sequence of this TCR beta chain was determined in a study of cytomegalovirus exposure and HLA in healthy donors. Study results and caveats: Researchers counted 180 or so TCR beta chains as cytomegalovirus-associated. Follow-up analysis seemed to connect common viral pathogens with several of the most significant clusters identified.

On this clone itself: The antigen is unknown.

Amplification used 60 Vbeta primers and 13 Jbeta primers. The assay was immunoSEQ multiplex PCR, and TCRdb's table has in-frame clones only and misses some. The sample consists of some 130,000 clones, 65% to 80% of them appearing once. This CDR3 comprises 14 residues. Germline CDR1 reads SGHTA; CDR2 reads FQGNSA. V shed 5 bases and J shed 4 bases, with 13 bases lying between them. The chain joins TRBV7-2 to TRBJ2-3; weak D call: TRBD2 (5 bases). Sequencing was performed on PBMCs. The source of this sequence is a man between 35 and 55 years old in good health and CMV-seronegative. CDR3 in amino acids: CASSPGNRPDTQYF. In DNA, the CDR3 is TGTGCCAGCAGCCCCGGGAACCGCCCAGATACGCAGTATTTT. Full variable domain (missing parts from reference TRBV7-2 and TRBJ2-3): GAGVSQSPSNKVTEKGKDVELRCDPISGHTALYWYRQSLGQGLEFLIYFQGNSAPDKSGLPSDRFSAERTGGSVSTLTIQRTQQEDSAVYLCASSPGNRPDTQYFGPGTRLTVL.